These 10 T cell receptor beta chains came from one sample sequenced in a study of T cells after yellow fever vaccination. TCRdb fed the 5' RACE reads into MiXCR, producing one record per CDR3 protein. The data contain about 340,000 distinct CDR3 sequences, roughly 4.3% of them seen just once; the ten biggest clones take up 20% to 25%. The sample consisted of PBMCs, taken 5 days after the yellow fever booster vaccination. Every receptor here comes from a man between 18 and 29 years old who received the YFV17D yellow fever vaccine.

This clonotype showed up many times. This sequence joins TRBV7-6 and TRBJ1-1; TRBD1 is a possible D gene (6 bases). Per the germline V gene, CDR1 is SGHVS and CDR2 is FNYEAQ. This CDR3 comprises 15 residues. V lost 0 bases and J lost 6, with 14 bases in between. The CDR3 sequence: CASSLAQGKLAEAFF. In DNA, the CDR3 is TGTGCCAGCAGCTTAGCTCAGGGGAAGCTCGCTGAAGCTTTCTTT.

The rearrangement links TRBV4-3 to TRBJ2-1, with 8 bases fitting TRBD2. Germline assignment: CDR1 LGHNA and CDR2 YSLEER. J lost 7 bases, V lost 1 base, and 12 bases had no gene match. The CDR3 extends over 17 amino acids. The CDR3 spells CASSQALGLVPPNEQFF. The CDR3 region has the DNA TGCGCCAGCAGCCAAGCCCTGGGACTAGTTCCGCCGAATGAGCAGTTCTTC.

This chain connects TRBV5-5 to TRBJ2-3; 12 nucleotides match TRBD2. The V gene end was trimmed by 7 bases and the J gene end by 2 bases; junction bases not matched to a gene: 5. CDR3 size: 15 residues. Per germline, CDR1 SGHKS and CDR2 YYEKEE (reference sequence). DNA for the CDR3: TGTGCCAGCGGAACTAGCGGGGGGAACACAGATACGCAGTATTTT. Translating it yields CASGTSGGNTDTQYF.

This clonotype has a handful of counts. The chain couples TRBV7-8 to TRBJ2-3; D is undetermined. The V gene's germline CDR1 is SGHVS and CDR2 FQNEAQ. The length of the CDR3 is 14 residues. The germline V and J ends were trimmed by 5 bases and 6 bases, with 15 bases remaining between them. The CDR3 DNA reads as TGTGCCAGCAGCCCTGACCCCTCCGCTGATACGCAGTATTTT. Translating it yields CASSPDPSADTQYF.

This clonotype appeared many times. V usage is TRBV10-3 and J usage is TRBJ2-7; 8 bases match TRBD1. V lost 6 bases to trimming and J lost 4 bases; unmatched junction nucleotides: 11. The CDR3 extends over 15 amino acids. Germline loops: CDR1 ENHRY, CDR2 SYGVKD. The CDR3 DNA follows: TGTGCCATCAGCGGACCCCCACAGGGGGAGTACGAGCAGTACTTC. This sequence encodes CAISGPPQGEYEQYF.

The CDR3 DNA reads as TGTGCCAGCAGTCTCGGGGATAAAAATCAGCCCCAGCATTTT. Its translation: CASSLGDKNQPQHF. The chain combines TRBV27 with TRBJ1-5; D gene ambiguous. Trimming removed 5 bases from V and 4 bases from J, with 12 bases in between. CDR3 length: 14 amino acids. Germline CDR1 and CDR2: MNHEY and SMNVEV (reference sequence).

This clonotype was seen a handful of times. DNA for the CDR3: TGTGCCAGCATTTCCCAGGGTAACACCGGGGAGCTGTTTTTT. Translated: CASISQGNTGELFF. The chain couples TRBV12-3 or TRBV12-4 to TRBJ2-2, with D perhaps matching TRBD1 (5 bases). The CDR3 has 14 residues. V gave up 7 bases and J gave up 2 bases, with 11 bases separating them.

The CDR3 is CASSMHSGANVLTF. DNA of the CDR3: TGTGCCAGTAGTATGCACTCTGGGGCCAACGTCCTGACTTTC. This chain joins TRBV19 and TRBJ2-6; D call uncertain. Trimming removed 3 bases at V and 0 bases at J, with 3 bases between. This CDR3 is 14 amino acids long. CDR1 is LNHDA and CDR2 is SQIVND in the germline V gene (reference sequence).

This clonotype was observed a handful of times. This CDR3 reads CASSQVQRTTDTQYF. DNA for the CDR3: TGCGCCAGCAGCCAAGTCCAGCGGACCACAGATACGCAGTATTTT. The rearrangement joins TRBV4-1 to TRBJ2-3; TRBD2 might be the D (5 bases). Trimming left V 1 base short and J 2 bases short, with 10 bases between. The CDR3 is 15 amino acids. The germline V gene encodes CDR1 MGHRA and CDR2 YSYEKL.

This clonotype was seen only a few times. This chain connects TRBV6-2 or TRBV6-3 to TRBJ2-7; D call uncertain. Trimming pared 0 bases from V and 6 bases from J, leaving 9 bases between. The CDR3 runs 13 residues. Germline V lookup: CDR1 MNHEY, CDR2 SVGEGT. CDR3 bases: TGTGCCAGCAGTTACTCCCTAATCCGCGAGCAGTACTTC. Translating gives CASSYSLIREQYF.